The T cell receptor beta chain under discussion was sequenced for a study of blood T cell repertoires in COVID-19. Study-level background: T cells, B-cell-depleted T cells, or PBMCs provided the cDNA or gDNA that served as material.

Sequencing was performed with immunoSEQ multiplex PCR; in TCRdb, only in-frame clones are kept and a portion is missing. The table records about 140,000 clones, around 80% of them present only once. The CDR3 is made up of 13 amino acids. The germline CDR1 and CDR2 sequences are ENHRY and SYGVKD. Germline trimming cut 4 bases from V and 7 bases from J; bases unmatched to any gene: 5. This chain connects TRBV10-3 to TRBJ1-2, with TRBD1 matching 8 bases. The sequence was collected from a woman of 80 years or more in a cohort sampled during active or convalescent COVID-19. Material: peripheral blood. The CDR3 sequence: CAISADRGIGYTF. DNA for the CDR3: TGTGCCATCAGTGCCGACAGGGGTATTGGCTACACCTTC.